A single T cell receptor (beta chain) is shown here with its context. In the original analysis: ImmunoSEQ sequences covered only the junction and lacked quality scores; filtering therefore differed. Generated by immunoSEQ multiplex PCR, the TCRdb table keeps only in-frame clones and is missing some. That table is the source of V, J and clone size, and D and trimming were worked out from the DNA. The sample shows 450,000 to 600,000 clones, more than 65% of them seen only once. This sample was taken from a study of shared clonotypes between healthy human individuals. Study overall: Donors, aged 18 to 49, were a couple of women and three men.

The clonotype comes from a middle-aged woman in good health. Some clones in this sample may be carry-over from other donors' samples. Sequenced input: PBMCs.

For the CDR3, the DNA is TGTGCCAGCAGTTTATCGTGGGTGTCGTTGGGCGGGGAGCTGTTTTTT. Its protein is CASSLSWVSLGGELFF. This chain uses TRBV27 with TRBJ2-2; no firm D call. Trimming took 0 bases from V and 7 from J, leaving 15 bases between them. Germline V CDR1 and CDR2: MNHEY, SMNVEV (reference sequence). There are 16 residues in the CDR3.